One sample yielded the 23 T cell receptor beta chains listed below, sequenced in a study of shared clonotypes between healthy human individuals. Sequenced by immunoSEQ multiplex PCR; TCRdb stores in-frame clones only, minus some. Of 640,000 or so clones in the sample, 72% were seen once. The specimen was memory CD4+ T cells sorted from blood. Described subset: CD45RA-negative fraction. Receptors originate from a woman aged 30 to 39 in good health.

This chain links TRBV5-1 with TRBJ2-4; D possibly corresponds to TRBD2 (7 bases). Trimming cost V 2 bases and J 7 bases, with 25 bases left between them. The V gene's germline CDR1 is SGHRS and CDR2 YFSETQ. The CDR3 length is 18 residues. CDR3 amino acids: CASSFSPLFSGGRNIQYF. The DNA of the CDR3 is TGCGCCAGCAGCTTTTCTCCCCTTTTCTCCGGGGGGCGCAACATTCAGTACTTC.

V usage is TRBV2 and J usage is TRBJ2-7; D uncertain. Germline CDR1 SNHLY, CDR2 FYNNEI. V lost 5 bases, J lost 7 bases, and 15 bases lay in between. This CDR3 is built from 13 residues. CDR3 in DNA: TGTGCCAGCAGTTACGACGGACCCCGAGAGCAGTACTTC. Translating it yields CASSYDGPREQYF. The full variable domain, completed using reference TRBV2 and TRBJ2-7, is EPEVTQTPSHQVTQMGQEVILRCVPISNHLYFYWYRQILGQKVEFLVSFYNNEISEKSEIFDDQFSVERPDGSNFTLKIRSTKLEDSAMYFCASSYDGPREQYFGPGTRLTVT.

This rearrangement joins TRBV28 to TRBJ1-5; D is ambiguous. The CDR3 runs 14 residues. Trimming cost V 6 bases and J 0 bases, with 9 bases left between them. Germline loops: CDR1 MDHEN, CDR2 SYDVKM. The CDR3 loop reads CASRQTYSNQPQHF. The CDR3 DNA sequence: TGTGCCAGCAGGCAAACTTATAGCAATCAGCCCCAGCATTTT. Complete variable domain (other parts from reference TRBV28 and TRBJ1-5): DVKVTQSSRYLVKRTGEKVFLECVQDMDHENMFWYRQDPGLGLRLIYFSYDVKMKEKGDIPEGYSVSREKKERFSLILESASTNQTSMYLCASRQTYSNQPQHFGDGTRLSIL.

Concerning this clone itself: The identical CDR3 is also encoded by other nucleotide sequences in the sample. The CDR3 DNA reads TGTGCCAGCACGGGACAGTCTTACGAGCAGTACTTC. It translates to CASTGQSYEQYF. This chain uses TRBV2 with TRBJ2-5; 7 bases are a match to TRBD1. The last part of the DNA fits TRBJ2-7 better; the J call may be wrong. CDR3 length: 12 amino acids. The germline V gene encodes CDR1 SNHLY and CDR2 FYNNEI.

As for this clone: Other nucleotide sequences from this sample produce the same CDR3. The CDR3 DNA follows: TGCGCCAGCAGCTTATCGGGGAGGTTGAACACTGAAGCTTTCTTT. This translates into CASSLSGRLNTEAFF. The V gene is TRBV5-1, the J gene TRBJ1-1, with D unclear. The CDR3 runs 15 residues. Trimming cost V 2 bases and J 0 bases, with 11 bases left between them. Germline V CDR1 and CDR2: SGHRS, YFSETQ.

The chain combines TRBV11-2 with TRBJ2-2; D possibly uses TRBD1 or TRBD2 (5 bases each). The CDR3 totals 17 residues. Germline lookup yields CDR1 SGHAT and CDR2 FQNNGV. Trimming cost V 4 bases and J 4 bases, with 19 bases left between them. The CDR3: CASSYHAGRMGTGELFF. The CDR3 coding sequence is TGTGCCAGCAGCTACCACGCAGGGAGAATGGGCACCGGGGAGCTGTTTTTT. The full variable domain, with the rest looked up from reference TRBV11-2 and TRBJ2-2, is EAGVAQSPRYKIIEKRQSVAFWCNPISGHATLYWYQQILGQGPKLLIQFQNNGVVDDSQLPKDRFSAERLKGVDSTLKIQPAKLEDSAVYLCASSYHAGRMGTGELFFGEGSRLTVL.

This chain links TRBV7-9 with TRBJ2-1, with 9 bases lining up with TRBD1. With V trimmed by 4 bases and J by 10 bases, 11 bases remained unmatched. This CDR3 comprises 15 residues. Germline CDR1 is SEHNR and CDR2 is FQNEAQ (reference sequence). CDR3 protein: CASSSSGQGLGEQFF. DNA for the CDR3: TGTGCCAGCAGCTCCTCGGGACAGGGTCTAGGAGAGCAGTTCTTC.

The chain joins TRBV7-8 to TRBJ2-3, with 7 positions matching TRBD1. This CDR3 has 14 amino acids. Germline loops: CDR1 SGHVS, CDR2 FQNEAQ. The junction had 1 base not matched to a gene; V was cut back by 1 base and J by 3 bases. CDR3 nucleotides: TGTGCCAGCAGCTTAGACAGGGGAACAGATACGCAGTATTTT. It yields the protein CASSLDRGTDTQYF.

The V and J genes are TRBV28 and TRBJ2-2, with 11 positions matching TRBD1. The germline gives CDR1 MDHEN, CDR2 SYDVKM. This CDR3 has 18 residues. The V segment lost 7 bases and the J segment 6 bases; nucleotides outside the gene matches: 16. The CDR3 DNA is TGTGCCAGCACCCACACGATGAGGGACAGGGGGTCTCCCGGGGAGCTGTTTTTT. This codes for CASTHTMRDRGSPGELFF.

The rearrangement links TRBV27 to TRBJ2-1; D not certain. The CDR3 contains 14 residues. Germline V gene sequence: CDR1 MNHEY, CDR2 SMNVEV (reference sequence). The V end was cut by 8 bases, the J end by 0 bases, with 11 bases between. CDR3 protein: CASHRQDSYNEQFF. The CDR3 DNA is TGTGCCAGCCATAGGCAGGACTCCTACAATGAGCAGTTCTTC.

DNA of the CDR3: TGTGCCAGCAGCTTGATTTGGGATCCTTCTGGAAACACCATATATTTT. This translates into CASSLIWDPSGNTIYF. The chain uses TRBV5-8 and TRBJ1-3, with D unresolved. This CDR3 is 16 amino acids long. With 1 base removed from V and 1 base from J, the gap between germline ends came to 12 bases. Per the germline V gene, CDR1 is SGHTS and CDR2 is YDEGEE.

V usage is TRBV27 and J usage is TRBJ2-7, with D perhaps being TRBD1 or TRBD2 (5 bases each). With 9 bases removed from V and 4 bases from J, the gap between germline ends came to 16 bases. This CDR3 has 13 residues. Germline-derived CDR1 and CDR2 are MNHEY and SMNVEV (reference sequence). DNA for the CDR3: TGTGCCAGTCGGGGCGGAGATTTATACGAGCAGTACTTC. This translates into CASRGGDLYEQYF.

This chain uses TRBV10-2 with TRBJ2-7, with 10 bases matching TRBD2. Germline V gives CDR1 WSHSY, CDR2 SAAADI. The V segment lost 7 bases and the J segment 0 bases; nucleotides outside the gene matches: 6. The CDR3 runs to 15 residues. CDR3 bases: TGCGCCAGCAAACAAGGACTAGCGGCCTCCTACGAGCAGTACTTC. It is translated as CASKQGLAASYEQYF.

The rearrangement links TRBV30 to TRBJ2-2, with a weak D call TRBD1 (6 bases). Germline V gives CDR1 GTSNPN, CDR2 SVGIG (reference sequence). The CDR3 contains 15 residues. Trimming left V 1 base short and J 3 bases short, with 12 bases between. CDR3 sequence reads: CAWSAGTSDTGELFF. CDR3 nucleotide sequence: TGTGCCTGGAGTGCCGGGACATCTGACACCGGGGAGCTGTTTTTT.

The CDR3 protein is CASSLDLGGNTEAFF. CDR3 nucleotides: TGTGCCAGCAGCTTAGATCTGGGCGGAAACACTGAAGCTTTCTTT. The chain has TRBV11-2 and TRBJ1-1, with D unresolved. Germline CDR1 and CDR2: SGHAT and FQNNGV. The CDR3 consists of 15 residues. Trimming stripped 0 bases from V and 2 bases from J, with 10 bases between.

The gene calls are TRBV18 and TRBJ2-1; TRBD1 aligns across 7 bases. CDR3 length: 15 residues. V lost 4 bases to trimming and J lost 3 bases; unmatched junction nucleotides: 6. CDR1 is KGHSH, CDR2 LQKENI, per germline. This CDR3 is CASSRTGNLYNEQFF. For the CDR3, the DNA is TGTGCCAGCTCACGGACAGGAAACCTCTACAATGAGCAGTTCTTC. Together with reference TRBV18 and TRBJ2-1, the CDR3 gives the full variable domain: NAGVMQNPRHLVRRRGQEARLRCSPMKGHSHVYWYRQLPEEGLKFMVYLQKENIIDESGMPKERFSAEFPKEGPSILRIQQVVRGDSAAYFCASSRTGNLYNEQFFGPGTRLTVL.

The sample holds a few counts of this clone. V usage is TRBV27 and J usage is TRBJ2-5, with D perhaps being TRBD1 or TRBD2 (5 bases each). With 3 bases removed from V and 5 bases from J, the gap between germline ends came to 10 bases. CDR3 length: 13 residues. Germline loops: CDR1 MNHEY, CDR2 SMNVEV (reference sequence). The chain's CDR3 is CASSFGDGETQYF. For the CDR3, the DNA is TGTGCCAGCAGTTTTGGGGACGGGGAGACCCAGTACTTC.

This clone has a single count. The rearrangement links TRBV19 to TRBJ2-6; D gene unclear. V was cut by 5 bases and J by 0 bases, with 11 bases left in between. The V gene's germline CDR1 is LNHDA and CDR2 SQIVND (reference sequence). This CDR3 has 16 residues. CDR3 region: CASSPWTGSGANVLTF. The CDR3 DNA reads TGTGCCAGTAGTCCCTGGACGGGCTCTGGGGCCAACGTCCTGACTTTC.

This clone was seen a handful of times. The chain has TRBV5-4 and TRBJ2-2; D is unclear. V gave up 3 bases and J gave up 1 base, with 22 bases separating them. The CDR3 runs to 19 residues. Germline values: CDR1 SGHNT, CDR2 YYREEE (reference sequence). The DNA of the CDR3 is TGTGCCAGCAGCTCCCACCTGAGCTTCGGGTCCCGGAACACCGGGGAGCTGTTTTTT. Residues: CASSSHLSFGSRNTGELFF. The full variable domain, with the rest looked up from reference TRBV5-4 and TRBJ2-2, is ETGVTQSPTHLIKTRGQQVTLRCSSQSGHNTVSWYQQALGQGPQFIFQYYREEENGRGNFPPRFSGLQFPNYSSELNVNALELDDSALYLCASSSHLSFGSRNTGELFFGEGSRLTVL.

The rearrangement uses TRBV27 and TRBJ1-5; 8 bases map to TRBD1. Germline V gene lookup returns CDR1 MNHEY and CDR2 SMNVEV (reference sequence). The CDR3 is made up of 15 amino acids. Unmatched junction bases numbered 6, after V lost 6 bases and J lost 2 bases. The CDR3 bases are TGTGCCAGCAGATGGGGACAGGAGGGCAATCAGCCCCAGCATTTT. It specifies CASRWGQEGNQPQHF.

This clone showed up just once. The gene calls are TRBV19 and TRBJ2-7; the D gene is possibly TRBD2 (7 bases). CDR1 and CDR2 from the germline V gene are LNHDA and SQIVND (reference sequence). There are 15 residues in the CDR3. V was pared by 3 bases and J by 4 bases, with 16 bases between. For the CDR3, the DNA is TGTGCCAGTAGTATTGGGGGGGCGCGGCGGTACGAGCAGTACTTC. Amino acid sequence: CASSIGGARRYEQYF.

The V and J genes are TRBV27 and TRBJ1-2; 9 nucleotides align to TRBD1. This CDR3 region has 15 residues. After removal of 5 bases from V and 8 bases from J, the junction contained 12 bases not matched to a gene. Germline values: CDR1 MNHEY, CDR2 SMNVEV (reference sequence). The CDR3 nucleotides are TGTGCCAGCAGTACACTCGACAGGGGGAAGGGAGGCTACACCTTC. Encoded protein: CASSTLDRGKGGYTF.

The chain carries TRBV19 and TRBJ2-3; a possible D gene is TRBD2 (5 bases). V dropped 4 bases and J dropped 2 bases, with 10 bases sitting between them. The CDR3 is made up of 14 amino acids. CDR1 is LNHDA and CDR2 is SQIVND in the germline V gene (reference sequence). The CDR3 DNA is TGTGCCAGTAGTAGGACTCTTCTCACAGATACGCAGTATTTT. This sequence encodes CASSRTLLTDTQYF.